These 21 T cell receptor beta chains were all obtained from the same sample, sequenced in a study of T cell changes during pregnancy in multiple sclerosis. Measured with immunoSEQ multiplex PCR; TCRdb has only the in-frame clones, and not every one. The data show some 13,000 clones, 70% to 90% seen once. Sample: CD8+ T cells from peripheral blood mononuclear cells, taken in the second trimester of pregnancy. All receptors come from a female donor in good health, enrolled as a control in a pregnancy study.

J is TRBJ1-4 and V is TRBV29-1, with D perhaps matching TRBD1 (5 bases). The V end lost 8 bases, the J end lost 8 bases, and 15 bases lay between the germline ends. CDR1 is SQVTM, CDR2 ANQGSEA, per germline. The CDR3 contains 12 residues. CDR3 amino acids: CSCTGAGEKLFF. The CDR3 DNA sequence: TGCAGCTGCACTGGGGCAGGGGAAAAACTGTTTTTT.

The chain couples TRBV19 to TRBJ2-7, with 7 bases matching TRBD1. The V segment lost 3 bases and the J segment 5 bases; nucleotides outside the gene matches: 7. The CDR3 runs 14 residues. The germline V gene has CDR1 LNHDA and CDR2 SQIVND (reference sequence). CDR3 protein: CASSIPDRAHEQYF. The CDR3 DNA reads as TGTGCCAGTAGTATCCCTGACAGGGCCCACGAGCAGTACTTC.

A note on this clone: One end of the junction varies from germline; a read error may be responsible. CDR3 bases: TGCAGCATTGAGACATTTGAGCAGTTCTTC. Translated, it gives CSIETFEQFF. This chain uses TRBV29-1 with TRBJ2-1, with D unclear. Germline V CDR1 and CDR2: SQVTM, ANQGSEA. CDR3 size: 10 residues.

The V call is TRBV12-2, the J call TRBJ2-3; the table's D gene call, TRBD2, was not cross checked with the DNA. TRBV12-2 is a listed pseudogene. The CDR3 runs to 15 residues. CDR3 nucleotides: TGTGCAAGTCGAGATCCGGGACTAGCCCCAGATACGCAGTATTTT. Translating it yields CASRDPGLAPDTQYF.

CDR3 in amino acids: CASSYLGGSEKLFF. In DNA, the CDR3 is TGTGCCAGCAGCTACTTAGGGGGCTCGGAAAAACTGTTTTTT. The V call is TRBV11-3, the J call TRBJ1-4, with 7 positions matching TRBD1. With V trimmed by 4 bases and J by 8 bases, 7 bases remained unmatched. Looked up from germline, CDR1 is SGHNT and CDR2 is YENEEA. There are 14 residues in the CDR3.

This clone is labeled medium-sized. This chain joins TRBV6-5 and TRBJ2-1, with a tentative D call TRBD1 (5 bases). V was cut by 8 bases and J by 8 bases, with 22 bases left in between. The CDR3 is made up of 15 amino acids. Per germline, CDR1 MNHEY and CDR2 SVGAGI. The CDR3 loop reads CASGNLGWGLDEQFF. The CDR3, as DNA: TGTGCCAGCGGAAACTTAGGTTGGGGCCTCGATGAGCAGTTCTTC.

The chain joins TRBV5-1 to TRBJ1-4, with D possibly being TRBD1 (5 bases). The CDR3 totals 14 residues. V was pared by 4 bases and J by 6 bases, with 13 bases between. CDR1 SGHRS and CDR2 YFSETQ come from the germline V gene. As DNA, the CDR3 is TGCGCCAGCAGCGCGGGGACGGCGTATGAAAAACTGTTTTTT. This codes for CASSAGTAYEKLFF.

V and J are TRBV21-1 and TRBJ2-4; the table gives TRBD2 as D, unverified against the DNA. TRBV21-1 is marked as a pseudogene. The length of the CDR3 is 16 residues. The CDR3, as DNA: TGTGCCAGCAGCCAACGAGCGGGGGGGGCCAAAAACATTCAGTACTTC. Its translation is CASSQRAGGAKNIQYF.

The chain recombines TRBV19 with TRBJ1-4, with 7 bases that match TRBD1. This CDR3 has 14 residues. The J segment lost 5 bases and the V segment lost 4 bases, leaving 4 bases of the junction unmatched. In germline, CDR1 is LNHDA, CDR2 SQIVND (reference sequence). DNA of the CDR3: TGTGCCAGTAGTACCGACAGGGACAATGAAAAACTGTTTTTT. Translation gives CASSTDRDNEKLFF.

The chain uses TRBV27 and TRBJ1-2, with D possibly matching TRBD1 (5 bases). The CDR3 contains 15 residues. Germline V gene lookup returns CDR1 MNHEY and CDR2 SMNVEV (reference sequence). The V end was cut by 2 bases, the J end by 4 bases, with 14 bases between. CDR3 in DNA: TGTGCCAGCAGTTTAGGGCAGGGCTTTATCTATGGCTACACCTTC. It codes for CASSLGQGFIYGYTF.

CDR3 residues: CASSLESAGGAETQYF. The CDR3 DNA is TGTGCCAGCAGCTTGGAGAGCGCGGGGGGGGCGGAGACCCAGTACTTC. V usage is TRBV5-6 and J usage is TRBJ2-5; 9 bases map to TRBD2. Germline lookup yields CDR1 SGHDT and CDR2 YYEEEE. The CDR3 loop spans 16 amino acids. The junction had 8 bases not matched to a gene; V was cut back by 0 bases and J by 5 bases.

The sample holds a few counts of this clone. V is TRBV4-1 and J is TRBJ2-5; D remains ambiguous. CDR1 and CDR2 from the germline V gene are MGHRA and YSYEKL. This CDR3 is 10 amino acids long. Trimming pared 10 bases from V and 5 bases from J, leaving 8 bases between. The CDR3 DNA is TGCGCCACCTCAGCGGAGACCCAGTACTTC. Encoded protein: CATSAETQYF.

This chain joins TRBV7-9 and TRBJ2-7; possibly TRBD2 for D (5 bases). The germline V gene has CDR1 SEHNR and CDR2 FQNEAQ (reference sequence). The CDR3 has 12 residues. The ends were cut back, 5 bases at V and 9 bases at J, with 14 bases in the middle. The CDR3 loop reads CASSRDTPGQYF. CDR3 sequence (DNA): TGTGCCAGCAGCCGGGATACCCCAGGGCAGTACTTC.

The chain joins TRBV4-3 to TRBJ1-1; maybe TRBD1 (6 bases). Trimming left V 0 bases short and J 6 bases short, with 11 bases between. The CDR3 runs 14 residues. The V gene's germline CDR1 is LGHNA and CDR2 YSLEER. Written as DNA, the CDR3 is TGCGCCAGCAGCCAAGATCCTGAGGGGGCTGAAGCTTTCTTT. Protein sequence: CASSQDPEGAEAFF.

This sequence joins TRBV9 and TRBJ2-3; TRBD2 agrees at 12 bases. The CDR3 is 16 residues long. With V trimmed by 4 bases and J by 8 bases, 11 bases remained unmatched. Germline V gives CDR1 SGDLS, CDR2 YYNGEE. The CDR3 coding sequence is TGTGCCAGCAGCCCCTGGACTAGCGGGGCGATAGCTACGCAGTATTTT. Its translation is CASSPWTSGAIATQYF.

The V and J genes are TRBV4-1 and TRBJ1-2; tentatively, D is TRBD1 (5 bases). Trimming removed 3 bases at V and 8 bases at J, with 16 bases between. Germline assignment: CDR1 MGHRA and CDR2 YSYEKL. The CDR3 has 14 residues. CDR3 bases: TGCGCCAGCAGCCACCCTCCGCAGGGAGGCGGCTACACCTTC. It is translated as CASSHPPQGGGYTF.

V and J are TRBV5-6 and TRBJ1-5; possible D gene TRBD1, 5 bases. The germline CDR1 and CDR2 sequences are SGHDT and YYEEEE. V was pared by 3 bases and J by 0 bases, with 7 bases between. The CDR3 has 14 residues. The CDR3 spells CASSWQGSNQPQHF. CDR3 sequence (DNA): TGTGCCAGCAGCTGGCAGGGTAGCAATCAGCCCCAGCATTTT.

The rearrangement joins TRBV6-5 to TRBJ2-7, with 9 bases fitting TRBD2. The V gene end was trimmed by 6 bases and the J gene end by 6 bases; junction bases not matched to a gene: 9. This CDR3 spans 14 amino acids. The germline V gene has CDR1 MNHEY and CDR2 SVGAGI. The CDR3 sequence is CASRTPLAGPEQYF. The CDR3, as DNA: TGTGCCAGCAGGACGCCACTAGCGGGTCCCGAGCAGTACTTC.

The chain joins TRBV7-9 to TRBJ1-2, with TRBD1 matching over 7 bases. The CDR3 has 14 residues. The trim removed 1 base at V and 4 bases at J, leaving 3 bases unmatched. In germline, CDR1 is SEHNR, CDR2 FQNEAQ (reference sequence). The CDR3 region is CASSLVGTVYGYTF. CDR3 nucleotide sequence: TGTGCCAGCAGCTTAGTTGGGACAGTCTATGGCTACACCTTC.

CDR3: CAWDLRGETNEKLFF. The DNA for the CDR3 is TGTGCCTGGGACCTCAGGGGTGAGACTAATGAAAAACTGTTTTTT. This chain links TRBV30 with TRBJ1-4; perhaps TRBD1 as D (6 bases). V lost 5 bases and J lost 2, with 15 bases in between. The CDR3 totals 15 residues. Germline loops: CDR1 GTSNPN, CDR2 SVGIG (reference sequence). Full variable domain (missing parts from reference TRBV30 and TRBJ1-4): SQTIHQWPATLVQPVGSPLSLECTVEGTSNPNLYWYRQAAGRGLQLLFYSVGIGQISSEVPQNLSASRPQDRQFILSSKKLLLSDSGFYLCAWDLRGETNEKLFFGSGTQLSVL.

This chain uses TRBV9 with TRBJ1-2; D is unresolved. Germline V CDR1 and CDR2: SGDLS, YYNGEE. V dropped 3 bases and J dropped 2 bases, with 8 bases sitting between them. This CDR3 comprises 13 residues. DNA of the CDR3: TGTGCCAGCAGCGCCTCACAGAACTATGGCTACACCTTC. Translation gives CASSASQNYGYTF.